Detailed here is one T cell receptor (beta chain). Clones were sequenced by immunoSEQ multiplex PCR, and TCRdb holds only the in-frame ones, with some missing. Here the sample spans approximately 110,000 clones, approximately 85% being singletons. This sample is part of a study of blood T cell repertoires in COVID-19. About the study: The United States, Italy and Spain supplied acute and convalescent COVID-19 samples.

The J segment lost 4 bases and the V segment lost 7 bases, leaving 6 bases of the junction unmatched. The germline V gene has CDR1 LNHDA and CDR2 SQIVND (reference sequence). The CDR3 covers 15 residues. Sequences were obtained from peripheral blood. This TCR came from a woman older than 75 with COVID-19, enrolled during active disease. The rearrangement uses TRBV19 and TRBJ1-4; 10 bases align to TRBD1. CDR3 sequence (DNA): TGTGCCAGTACCATCGGGGACAGGGGTAATGAAAAACTGTTTTTT. This encodes CASTIGDRGNEKLFF. Full variable domain (rest looked up from reference TRBV19 and TRBJ1-4): DGGITQSPKYLFRKEGQNVTLSCEQNLNHDAMYWYRQDPGQGLRLIYYSQIVNDFQKGDIAEGYSVSREKKESFPLTVTSAQKNPTAFYLCASTIGDRGNEKLFFGSGTQLSVL.